This section outlines one T cell receptor beta chain sequence together with its context. In the authors' methods: Amplification of reference gene primers was used by the study to estimate nucleated cell counts. Libraries were prepared by immunoSEQ multiplex PCR; TCRdb keeps only in-frame clonotypes and omits some of them. V, J and clone size are taken as reported in that table, and D and trimming were inferred from the DNA itself. The sample has hundreds of thousands of clones, 90% seen once. Per the germline V gene, CDR1 is SGHAT and CDR2 is FQNNGV. Trimming took off 0 bases at V and 9 bases at J, with 12 bases between the two ends. This CDR3 is built from 14 residues. The sample belongs to a study of blood T cell repertoires in COVID-19.

The specimen sequenced was peripheral blood. The chain is built from TRBV11-2 and TRBJ2-1; the D gene is possibly TRBD2 (6 bases). This clonotype was sampled from a woman aged 40 to 50 with COVID-19, enrolled during active disease. CDR3 sequence: CASSLDPAGGEQFF. In DNA form, the CDR3 reads TGTGCCAGCAGCTTAGACCCGGCCGGGGGTGAGCAGTTCTTC.